This TCR beta chain is from a study of T cells in Graves' hyperthyroidism and ophthalmopathy. Study results and limitations: The blood repertoire included most of the expanded thyroid clonotypes above 0.001. Ophthalmopathy was distinguished from stable hyperthyroidism by 13 V-J signatures.

The table lists this clonotype with a few counts. Its antigen remains unknown. RNA transcripts were the template for amplifying TCR beta CDR3 regions. HTBI primers were the set used in a first-round RT-PCR of the TCR CDR3. TCRdb redid the calling of the multiplex PCR reads with MiXCR, one entry per CDR3 protein. The repertoire consists of 350,000 to 400,000 distinct CDR3 sequences, with about 15% occurring once and the leading ten covering about 30%. V shed 1 base and J shed 3 bases, with 4 bases lying between them. This CDR3 contains 13 residues. Germline loops: CDR1 MNHNS, CDR2 SASEGT. Sequences were obtained from blood. This TCR came from a woman in her 30s with Graves' hyperthyroidism. The rearrangement uses TRBV6-1 and TRBJ1-5; D call uncertain. The chain's CDR3 is CASSEGTNQPQHF. The CDR3 coding sequence is TGTGCCAGCAGTGAAGGTACCAATCAGCCCCAGCATTTT.